Following are 13 T cell receptor beta chains from one sample sequenced in a study of T-cell reconstitution after alpha-beta-depleted transplantation in children. For TCRbeta, the library was prepared with unique molecular identifiers. TCRdb re-called the PCR reads with MiXCR, one entry per CDR3 protein. The data contain some 200,000 distinct CDR3 sequences, 7.5% to 10% of them singletons. Here the sequenced sample was PBMCs from the stem cell graft donor, taken from the stem cell graft. All receptors derive from a human donor who donated a stem cell graft to a child with SCID.

This clonotype was seen many times. The chain has TRBV5-1 and TRBJ1-6; D uncertain. Germline-derived CDR1 and CDR2 are SGHRS and YFSETQ. This CDR3 comprises 15 residues. With 3 bases removed from V and 8 bases from J, the gap between germline ends came to 15 bases. The CDR3 sequence is CASSSTRTVDSPLHF. The DNA of the CDR3 is TGCGCCAGCAGCTCGACCCGGACGGTGGATTCACCCCTCCACTTT.

As concerns this clonotype: A much more abundant neighbour one base away suggests this may be a read error. This chain uses TRBV5-6 with TRBJ2-7, with 8 bases aligning to TRBD1. The germline CDR1 and CDR2 sequences are SGHDT and YYEEEE. The junction had 11 bases not matched to a gene; V was cut back by 4 bases and J by 5 bases. This CDR3 is built from 15 residues. For the CDR3, the DNA is TGTGCCAGCAGCCTGTGGCACAGGGGGTTTGACGAGCAGTACTTC. This encodes CASSLWHRGFDEQYF.

This clonotype has only a few counts. This chain links TRBV29-1 with TRBJ2-7; 10 positions match TRBD1. This CDR3 spans 16 amino acids. The germline gives CDR1 SQVTM, CDR2 ANQGSEA. V gave up 6 bases and J gave up 5 bases; unmatched junction bases: 16. CDR3 in DNA: TGCAGCGTCCTCATATTGCCGGACAGGGGGAACAACGAGCAGTACTTC. It is translated as CSVLILPDRGNNEQYF.

This clonotype was detected ten times or more. V is TRBV7-2 and J is TRBJ1-4; TRBD1 matches 9 bases. The junction had 5 bases not matched to a gene; V was cut back by 5 bases and J by 7 bases. Germline lookup yields CDR1 SGHTA and CDR2 FQGNSA. CDR3 size: 14 residues. This CDR3 is CASSHDRGVEKLFF. The CDR3 DNA is TGTGCCAGCAGCCACGACAGGGGGGTTGAAAAACTGTTTTTT. Using reference TRBV7-2 and TRBJ1-4 for the parts outside the CDR3, the full variable domain is GAGVSQSPSNKVTEKGKDVELRCDPISGHTALYWYRQSLGQGLEFLIYFQGNSAPDKSGLPSDRFSAERTGGSVSTLTIQRTQQEDSAVYLCASSHDRGVEKLFFGSGTQLSVL.

This clonotype showed up many times. The chain couples TRBV7-8 to TRBJ2-3, with 9 positions matching TRBD1. The CDR3 extends over 15 amino acids. V lost 5 bases to trimming and J lost 1 base; unmatched junction nucleotides: 4. Per the germline V gene, CDR1 is SGHVS and CDR2 is FQNEAQ. This chain's CDR3 is CASSPQGARTDTQYF. The CDR3 DNA follows: TGTGCCAGCAGCCCACAGGGGGCCCGCACAGATACGCAGTATTTT.

This clonotype was counted many times. The CDR3 region has the DNA TGTGCCAGCAGCTCCCAGGGGGCCCAAGAGACCCAGTACTTC. Its protein is CASSSQGAQETQYF. The chain links TRBV7-2 to TRBJ2-5; 8 bases map to TRBD1. After removal of 4 bases from V and 1 base from J, the junction contained 2 bases not matched to a gene. Germline V gene sequence: CDR1 SGHTA, CDR2 FQGNSA. This CDR3 is 14 amino acids long.

This clonotype was recorded at least ten times. The CDR3 sequence is CASSPITNYGYTF. The CDR3 DNA follows: TGCGCCAGCAGCCCCATTACTAACTATGGCTACACCTTC. The V gene is TRBV5-1, the J gene TRBJ1-2; the D is unclear. The CDR3 has 13 amino acids. Germline assignment: CDR1 SGHRS and CDR2 YFSETQ. Trimming cost V 4 bases and J 0 bases, with 7 bases left between them.

This clonotype has ten or more counts. The chain links TRBV18 to TRBJ2-5, with 7 bases that match TRBD1. The CDR3 is 14 residues long. The V gene end was trimmed by 6 bases and the J gene end by 5 bases; junction bases not matched to a gene: 9. Germline V gene lookup returns CDR1 KGHSH and CDR2 LQKENI. Written as DNA, the CDR3 is TGTGCCAGCTCTCCTTTCGACAGGGCCGAGACCCAGTACTTC. It yields the protein CASSPFDRAETQYF.

In its sample, this clonotype was seen many times. The V and J genes are TRBV12-5 and TRBJ2-6, with 9 positions matching TRBD1. The germline V gene encodes CDR1 LGHNT and CDR2 FRNRAP. The CDR3 contains 17 residues. J gave up 0 bases and V 5 bases, and 5 bases lay outside the gene matches. The CDR3 DNA reads TGTGCTAGTGGTCACGGACAGGGGAGCTCTGGGGCCAACGTCCTGACTTTC. Its translation: CASGHGQGSSGANVLTF.

This clonotype has ten or more counts. V is TRBV15 and J is TRBJ2-3; D unresolved. The CDR3 runs to 13 residues. Germline loops: CDR1 LNHNV, CDR2 YYDKDF (reference sequence). V lost 3 bases and J 5 bases, leaving 9 bases between the germline ends. CDR3 DNA: TGTGCCACCAGCAGGCGGTCGCTAGATACGCAGTATTTT. Protein: CATSRRSLDTQYF.

This clonotype was observed at least ten times. This chain connects TRBV3-1 to TRBJ1-2; no clear D gene. Between the trimmed V and J ends, which lost 1 base and 0 bases, there was a span of 3 bases. In germline, CDR1 is LGHDT, CDR2 YNNKEL (reference sequence). This CDR3 spans 13 amino acids. CDR3 in DNA: TGTGCCAGCAGCCAAGCGGCTAACTATGGCTACACCTTC. Amino acids: CASSQAANYGYTF.

This clonotype has ten or more counts. The chain is built from TRBV5-1 and TRBJ2-3; no definite D call. V was pared by 3 bases and J by 6 bases, with 14 bases between. CDR3 length equals 14 residues. CDR1 and CDR2 (germline): SGHRS, YFSETQ. The CDR3 loop reads CASSSPDFGDTQYF. CDR3 bases: TGCGCCAGCAGCTCCCCCGATTTTGGGGATACGCAGTATTTT.

This clonotype was found many times. The chain couples TRBV12-3 or TRBV12-4 to TRBJ1-1; the match to TRBD1 covers 8 bases. This CDR3 spans 16 amino acids. The V segment lost 10 bases and the J segment 1 base; nucleotides outside the gene matches: 14. The CDR3 here is CATRFGSGGANTEAFF. In nucleotides, the CDR3 is TGTGCCACCAGGTTCGGGTCAGGGGGCGCGAACACTGAAGCTTTCTTT.